This T cell receptor (beta chain) was recovered during a study of EBV T-cell therapy then PD-1 blockade in nasopharyngeal carcinoma (dated by TCRdb to the early 2020s). The CDR3, cysteine through phenylalanine, is 13 amino acids long. Solely the CDR3 DNA is kept, with 39 bases framed from the first base. Trimming takes 0 bases from V and 5 bases from J, and the germline ends sit 8 bases apart. CDR1 is given as SGDLS and CDR2 as YYNGEE, both from the germline V gene. Of note for this clone: There is no known antigen for this receptor. No much larger clone is present one base from it, and per-base qualities are unavailable.

The Qiagen DNeasy Kit was used to extract genomic DNA from the sorted cells. TCR beta chain deep sequencing was performed on the immunoSEQ platform. The original pipeline was this. The immunoSEQ Analyzer software was used to analyze the repertoire data. Entries here come from immuneACCESS through TCRdb and include only in-frame sequences with V and J called. Some clones fail to appear in such tables; in the studies checked, an unresolved V gene covers under half of the shortfall, and the cause of the remainder is unknown. That table is the source of V, J and clone size, and D and trimming were worked out from the DNA. This sample comprises 20,000 or so clones, 82% of them detected only once. Less than 25% of the sample is in the top ten clones. What this sample's treatment or condition label stands for: AdE1-LMPpoly-expanded autologous EBV-specific T-cell therapy followed by anti-PD-1 nivolumab.

The chain joins TRBV9 to TRBJ1-1; the D gene lacks a confident call. The sample in question was CD8+ T cells from blood, obtained at day -245 from a patient whose treatment included autologous EBV-specific T cells and nivolumab. This TCR derives from a man aged 40-55 years with nasopharyngeal carcinoma. The CDR3 region reads CASSVGSGTEAFF. The DNA reads as follows: TGTGCCAGCAGCGTAGGTTCGGGAACTGAAGCTTTCTTT.